A selection of T cell receptor beta chains follows, all from one sample in a study of blood T cells in healthy people across ages. One entry per CDR3 protein, called by TCRdb with MiXCR from the 5' RACE reads. The sample lists about 1.8 million distinct CDR3 sequences, approximately 50% occurring once. Sequencing used blood. The origin of the receptors is a woman aged 40 to 50 in good health. Both conserved end residues are part of each CDR3. Each record gives: J gene, V gene, D gene, clone size, CDR3 protein, CDR3 DNA. The D gene is left open where the match is weak. Clone sizes are given selectively: once, few, many, or a class where the clone is expanded.

J gene: TRBJ1-1; V gene: TRBV7-2; D gene: .; clone size: .; CDR3 protein: CASSLGGLPGRQNTEAFF; CDR3 DNA: TGTGCCAGCAGCTTAGGGGGTCTTCCGGGACGTCAGAACACTGAAGCTTTCTTT
J gene: TRBJ2-7; V gene: TRBV14; D gene: .; clone size: .; CDR3 protein: CASSQDPGIHYEQYF; CDR3 DNA: TGTGCCAGCAGCCAAGATCCGGGCATCCACTACGAGCAGTACTTC
J gene: TRBJ2-7; V gene: TRBV3-1; D gene: .; clone size: .; CDR3 protein: CASGQVNEQYF; CDR3 DNA: TGTGCCAGCGGCCAAGTCAACGAGCAGTACTTC
J gene: TRBJ2-3; V gene: TRBV12-3/TRBV12-4; D gene: TRBD1; clone size: few; CDR3 protein: CASSLLARQGFTDTQYF; CDR3 DNA: TGTGCCAGCAGTTTATTAGCCAGACAGGGGTTCACAGATACGCAGTATTTT
J gene: TRBJ2-3; V gene: TRBV20-1; D gene: TRBD2; clone size: .; CDR3 protein: CSARDAQLAGVTDTQYF; CDR3 DNA: TGCAGTGCTAGAGATGCCCAACTAGCGGGGGTCACAGATACGCAGTATTTT
J gene: TRBJ2-5; V gene: TRBV28; D gene: TRBD2; clone size: .; CDR3 protein: CASSFWVLAGETSKGETQYF; CDR3 DNA: TGTGCCAGCAGTTTTTGGGTCCTAGCGGGGGAGACGAGTAAAGGCGAGACCCAGTACTTC
J gene: TRBJ2-4; V gene: TRBV7-2; D gene: TRBD1; clone size: .; CDR3 protein: CASRQSGTGGNIQYF; CDR3 DNA: TGTGCCAGCCGACAGTCGGGGACAGGGGGAAACATTCAGTACTTC
J gene: TRBJ2-3; V gene: TRBV20-1; D gene: .; clone size: .; CDR3 protein: CSASISPAKHTDTQYF; CDR3 DNA: TGCAGTGCTAGTATTAGCCCGGCTAAACACACAGATACGCAGTATTTT
J gene: TRBJ2-3; V gene: TRBV12-3/TRBV12-4; D gene: .; clone size: .; CDR3 protein: CASSFYGLSTDTQYF; CDR3 DNA: TGTGCCAGCAGTTTTTACGGACTAAGCACAGATACGCAGTATTTT
J gene: TRBJ2-3; V gene: TRBV7-9; D gene: TRBD1; clone size: .; CDR3 protein: CASSYRTGTGNTDTQYF; CDR3 DNA: TGTGCCAGCAGCTACCGGACCGGGACAGGGAACACAGATACGCAGTATTTT
J gene: TRBJ2-5; V gene: TRBV15; D gene: TRBD1; clone size: few; CDR3 protein: CATSSRQGEQETQYF; CDR3 DNA: TGTGCCACCAGCTCAAGACAGGGCGAGCAAGAGACCCAGTACTTC
J gene: TRBJ1-5; V gene: TRBV6-5; D gene: .; clone size: .; CDR3 protein: CASRTGGRASNQPQHF; CDR3 DNA: TGTGCCAGCAGAACGGGGGGCAGGGCAAGCAATCAGCCCCAGCATTTT
J gene: TRBJ2-5; V gene: TRBV29-1; D gene: TRBD2; clone size: few; CDR3 protein: CSVVWLAGEQETQYF; CDR3 DNA: TGCAGCGTTGTGTGGCTAGCGGGGGAACAAGAGACCCAGTACTTC
J gene: TRBJ2-1; V gene: TRBV29-1; D gene: TRBD2; clone size: few; CDR3 protein: CSVGGLAGKYNEQFF; CDR3 DNA: TGCAGCGTTGGTGGTCTAGCGGGGAAATACAATGAGCAGTTCTTC
J gene: TRBJ2-3; V gene: TRBV20-1; D gene: TRBD2; clone size: .; CDR3 protein: CSAVSGGARDTQYF; CDR3 DNA: TGCAGTGCCGTAAGCGGGGGGGCCCGAGATACGCAGTATTTT
J gene: TRBJ1-2; V gene: TRBV4-2; D gene: .; clone size: .; CDR3 protein: CASSQSRSQNYGYTF; CDR3 DNA: TGTGCCAGCAGCCAAAGCAGATCTCAAAACTATGGCTACACCTTC
J gene: TRBJ1-2; V gene: TRBV28; D gene: .; clone size: .; CDR3 protein: CASSLDSFTYGYTF; CDR3 DNA: TGTGCCAGCAGTTTAGACAGCTTCACCTATGGCTACACCTTC
J gene: TRBJ2-7; V gene: TRBV5-1; D gene: TRBD1; clone size: .; CDR3 protein: CASSLGTELYEQYF; CDR3 DNA: TGCGCCAGCAGCCTCGGGACAGAATTATACGAGCAGTACTTC